Described below is a single T cell receptor (beta chain) sequence and its context. The sample comes from a study of blood T cell repertoires in COVID-19. The CDR3 runs to 18 residues. Germline V lookup: CDR1 SEHNR, CDR2 FQNEAQ (reference sequence). V trimming: 0 bases; J trimming: 7 bases; junction bases outside the gene matches: 13. Original methodology: For nucleated cells, counts were estimated from reference gene primer amplification. Repertoires were generated with immunoSEQ multiplex PCR, while TCRdb's copy carries only in-frame clones and drops some. V and J calls and clone size follow that table, whereas D and trimming were derived from the DNA. The sample contains roughly 220,000 clones, around 91% of which appear only once. Everyone who took part was roughly 18 to 90 years old, and they came from about two dozen US areas. Each participant's cohort was designated according to participant-reported clinical history.

The receptor was derived from a woman in her late teens or twenties in a cohort exposed to, infected with or recovered from COVID-19 (not recorded which). This chain connects TRBV7-9 to TRBJ2-2, with 8 nucleotides matching TRBD2. Sequenced input: PBMCs or T cells enriched from blood (not recorded which). The CDR3 DNA reads TGTGCCAGCAGCTTAGCGAGGAACGGGAGGGCCATTGGCGGGGAGCTGTTTTTT. As protein: CASSLARNGRAIGGELFF. Looking up the rest from reference TRBV7-9 and TRBJ2-2 gives the full variable domain: DTGVSQNPRHKITKRGQNVTFRCDPISEHNRLYWYRQTLGQGPEFLTYFQNEAQLEKSRLLSDRFSAERPKGSFSTLEIQRTEQGDSAMYLCASSLARNGRAIGGELFFGEGSRLTVL.